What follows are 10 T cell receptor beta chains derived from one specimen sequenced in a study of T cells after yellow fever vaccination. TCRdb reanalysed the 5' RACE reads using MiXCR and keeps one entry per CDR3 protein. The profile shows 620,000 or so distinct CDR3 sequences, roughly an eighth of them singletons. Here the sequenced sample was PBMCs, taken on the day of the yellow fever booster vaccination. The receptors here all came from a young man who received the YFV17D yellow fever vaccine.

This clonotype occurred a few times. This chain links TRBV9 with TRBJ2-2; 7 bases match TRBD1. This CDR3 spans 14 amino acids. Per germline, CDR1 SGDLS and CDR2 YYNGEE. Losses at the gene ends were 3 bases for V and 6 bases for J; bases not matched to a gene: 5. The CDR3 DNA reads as TGTGCCAGCAGCGCCGACAGGGTTCCCGGGGAGCTGTTTTTT. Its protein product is CASSADRVPGELFF.

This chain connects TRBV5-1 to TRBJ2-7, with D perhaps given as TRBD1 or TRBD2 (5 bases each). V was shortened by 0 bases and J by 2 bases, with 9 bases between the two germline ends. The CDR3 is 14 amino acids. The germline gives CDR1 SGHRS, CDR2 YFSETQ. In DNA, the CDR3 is TGCGCCAGCAGCTTGGCCATGGGACCCTACGAGCAGTACTTC. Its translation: CASSLAMGPYEQYF.

CDR3 DNA: TGCAGTGCTCGAGGGGCTAGACCTCGCCAAGAGACCCAGTACTTC. Translated: CSARGARPRQETQYF. The rearrangement links TRBV20-1 to TRBJ2-5; D tentatively fits TRBD1 or TRBD2 (5 bases each). Trimming removed 5 bases at V and 1 base at J, with 17 bases between. This CDR3 is 15 amino acids long. Looked up from germline, CDR1 is DFQATT and CDR2 is SNEGSKA (reference sequence).

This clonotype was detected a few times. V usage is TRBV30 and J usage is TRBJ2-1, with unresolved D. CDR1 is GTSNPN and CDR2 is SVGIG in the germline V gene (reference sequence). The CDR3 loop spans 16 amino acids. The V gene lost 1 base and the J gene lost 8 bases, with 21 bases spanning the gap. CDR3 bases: TGTGCCTGGAGTGAGACCTCGGACCTCTACATCGATGAGCAGTTCTTC. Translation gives CAWSETSDLYIDEQFF.

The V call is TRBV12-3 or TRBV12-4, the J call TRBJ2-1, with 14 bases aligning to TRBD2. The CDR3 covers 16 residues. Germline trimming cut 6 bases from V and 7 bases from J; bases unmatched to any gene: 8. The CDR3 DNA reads TGTGCCAGCAGCCCCCCGGGACTAGCGGGAGTTAATGAGCAGTTCTTC. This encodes CASSPPGLAGVNEQFF.

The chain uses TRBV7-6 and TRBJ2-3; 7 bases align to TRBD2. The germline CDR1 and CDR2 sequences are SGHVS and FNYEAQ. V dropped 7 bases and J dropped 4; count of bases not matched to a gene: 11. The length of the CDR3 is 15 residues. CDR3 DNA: TGTGCCAGCAAGGTTGGGGGAGGGCCATCAGATACGCAGTATTTT. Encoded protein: CASKVGGGPSDTQYF.

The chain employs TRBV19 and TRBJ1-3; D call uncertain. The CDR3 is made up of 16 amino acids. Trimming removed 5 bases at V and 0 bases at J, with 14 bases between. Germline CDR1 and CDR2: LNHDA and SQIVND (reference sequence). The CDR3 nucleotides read TGTGCCAGTAGTCCTCGAGACCGGAGCTCTGGAAACACCATATATTTT. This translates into CASSPRDRSSGNTIYF.

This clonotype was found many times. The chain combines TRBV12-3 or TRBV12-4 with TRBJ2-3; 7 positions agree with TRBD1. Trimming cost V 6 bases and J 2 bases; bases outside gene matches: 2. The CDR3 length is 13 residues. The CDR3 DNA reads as TGTGCCAGCAGACAGGGGTACACAGATACGCAGTATTTT. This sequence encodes CASRQGYTDTQYF.

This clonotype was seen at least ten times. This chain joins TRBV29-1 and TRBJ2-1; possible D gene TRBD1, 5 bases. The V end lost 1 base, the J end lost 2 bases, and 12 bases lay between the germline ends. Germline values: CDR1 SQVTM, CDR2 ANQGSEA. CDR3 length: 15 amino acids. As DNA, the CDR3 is TGCAGCGTTGAAGGGGGCGAGGTTACCTACAATGAGCAGTTCTTC. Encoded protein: CSVEGGEVTYNEQFF.

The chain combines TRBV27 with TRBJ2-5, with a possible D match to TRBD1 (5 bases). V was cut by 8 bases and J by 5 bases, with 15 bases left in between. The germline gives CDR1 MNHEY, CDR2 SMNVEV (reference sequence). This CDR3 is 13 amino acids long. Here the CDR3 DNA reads TGTGCCAGCGGCCACAGGTTTATTGAGACCCAGTACTTC. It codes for CASGHRFIETQYF.